These 20 T cell receptor beta chains came from one sample sequenced in a study of cytomegalovirus exposure and HLA in healthy donors. Amplification used 60 Vbeta primers and 13 Jbeta primers. The table came from immunoSEQ multiplex PCR; TCRdb's copy has only in-frame clones and leaves some out. This sample has fewer than 350,000 clones, with about 90% found just once. The sequenced sample consisted of PBMCs. These receptors were collected from a woman between 18 and 29 years old in good health and CMV-seronegative.

J is TRBJ2-5 and V is TRBV11-2; possibly TRBD2 for D (5 bases). This CDR3 region has 15 residues. V was clipped by 1 base and J by 2 bases, with 11 bases between them. Germline CDR1 and CDR2: SGHAT and FQNNGV. Here the CDR3 DNA reads TGTGCCAGCAGCTTAGTCCCAGCGGAGCAAGAGACCCAGTACTTC. This translates into CASSLVPAEQETQYF.

This chain connects TRBV4-2 to TRBJ2-5; 10 bases match TRBD2. The CDR3 covers 18 residues. The V gene end was trimmed by 0 bases and the J gene end by 4 bases; junction bases not matched to a gene: 11. In germline, CDR1 is LGHNA, CDR2 YNFKEQ. The CDR3 nucleotides read TGTGCCAGCAGCCAAGATCCCCTAAGCGGGGGGGCATTAGAGACCCAGTACTTC. It is translated as CASSQDPLSGGALETQYF.

V gene TRBV19 combines with J gene TRBJ2-7; 8 bases agree with TRBD1. This CDR3 spans 17 amino acids. Per germline, CDR1 LNHDA and CDR2 SQIVND (reference sequence). The V gene end was trimmed by 5 bases and the J gene end by 2 bases; junction bases not matched to a gene: 14. CDR3 region: CASSARQGLLAPYEQYF. CDR3 nucleotides: TGTGCCAGTAGTGCGAGACAGGGGCTATTGGCCCCCTACGAGCAGTACTTC.

The CDR3 protein is CASSFGSDTIYF. The CDR3 DNA reads TGTGCCAGCAGCTTCGGGTCTGACACCATATATTTT. The chain joins TRBV7-9 to TRBJ1-3; D not certain. Between the trimmed V and J ends, which lost 3 bases and 8 bases, there was a span of 8 bases. Germline loops: CDR1 SEHNR, CDR2 FQNEAQ (reference sequence). The CDR3 contains 12 residues. Full variable domain (remainder filled in from reference TRBV7-9 and TRBJ1-3): DTGVSQNPRHKITKRGQNVTFRCDPISEHNRLYWYRQTLGQGPEFLTYFQNEAQLEKSRLLSDRFSAERPKGSFSTLEIQRTEQGDSAMYLCASSFGSDTIYFGEGSWLTVV.

The chain has TRBV10-2 and TRBJ1-2; TRBD1 matches 11 bases. The germline CDR1 and CDR2 sequences are WSHSY and SAAADI. The CDR3 length is 14 residues. J gave up 6 bases and V 4 bases, and 4 bases lay outside the gene matches. This CDR3 reads CASSGDRGIHGYTF. The CDR3, as DNA: TGCGCCAGCAGTGGGGACAGGGGGATACATGGCTACACCTTC.

This clone has only one observation. This chain links TRBV13 with TRBJ2-3, with D perhaps TRBD2 (5 bases). From germline, CDR1 is PRHDT and CDR2 FYEKMQ (reference sequence). Trimming left V 4 bases short and J 0 bases short, with 11 bases between. The CDR3 contains 15 residues. The chain's CDR3 is CASSSLDLSTDTQYF. CDR3 nucleotide sequence: TGTGCCAGCAGCTCACTAGATCTCAGCACAGATACGCAGTATTTT. The complete variable domain, with remaining parts taken from reference TRBV13 and TRBJ2-3, reads AAGVIQSPRHLIKEKRETATLKCYPIPRHDTVYWYQQGPGQDPQFLISFYEKMQSDKGSIPDRFSAQQFSDYHSELNMSSLELGDSALYFCASSSLDLSTDTQYFGPGTRLTVL.

This chain links TRBV30 with TRBJ2-7; 13 nucleotides line up with TRBD2. The CDR3 has 15 residues. CDR1 is GTSNPN, CDR2 SVGIG, per germline (reference sequence). J gave up 6 bases and V 3 bases, and 8 bases lay outside the gene matches. CDR3 nucleotides: TGTGCCTGGAGGACTAGCGGGGGGTTTTTAGGCGAGCAGTACTTC. Protein: CAWRTSGGFLGEQYF.

The chain links TRBV9 to TRBJ2-5; 8 bases align to TRBD2. The V gene end was trimmed by 5 bases and the J gene end by 2 bases; junction bases not matched to a gene: 8. Germline V CDR1 and CDR2: SGDLS, YYNGEE. This CDR3 comprises 15 residues. The CDR3 nucleotides are TGTGCCAGCAGTAAGGCGGGGGGATGGCAAGAGACCCAGTACTTC. Amino acid sequence: CASSKAGGWQETQYF.

V gene TRBV5-6 combines with J gene TRBJ1-1; 8 bases align to TRBD1. The CDR3 has 15 amino acids. Unmatched junction bases numbered 10, after V lost 3 bases and J lost 6 bases. Germline CDR1 SGHDT, CDR2 YYEEEE. This chain's CDR3 is CASSWADRDGAEAFF. CDR3 DNA sequence: TGTGCCAGCAGCTGGGCGGACAGGGATGGCGCTGAAGCTTTCTTT.

The CDR3 reads CASSLGQPGYTF. The DNA of the CDR3 is TGTGCCAGCAGCTTGGGACAGCCAGGCTACACCTTC. This chain joins TRBV5-6 and TRBJ1-2, with D maybe TRBD1 (5 bases). CDR3 size: 12 residues. CDR1 and CDR2 (germline): SGHDT, YYEEEE. Deletions cut 0 bases from V and 8 bases from J, with 8 bases between.

The chain employs TRBV5-1 and TRBJ2-4, with 13 bases lining up with TRBD2. CDR1 is SGHRS, CDR2 YFSETQ, per germline. V lost 4 bases and J lost 0; bases outside the gene matches: 7. This CDR3 contains 18 residues. This CDR3 reads CASSPGLAGDLAKNIQYF. DNA of the CDR3: TGCGCCAGCAGCCCCGGACTAGCGGGGGACCTAGCCAAAAACATTCAGTACTTC.

The chain carries TRBV7-3 and TRBJ2-7, with 7 bases aligning to TRBD1. J gave up 6 bases and V 3 bases, and 2 bases lay outside the gene matches. This CDR3 is 12 amino acids long. Germline V gene data show CDR1 as SGHTA and CDR2 as FQGTGA. Here the CDR3 reads CASSFRQGEQYF. The CDR3 nucleotides are TGTGCCAGCAGCTTCCGACAGGGCGAGCAGTACTTC.

CDR3 protein: CASSPPGQGMSWAFF. For the CDR3, the DNA is TGTGCCAGCTCACCGCCGGGACAGGGGATGAGTTGGGCTTTCTTT. The chain joins TRBV18 to TRBJ1-1; 10 bases are shared with TRBD1. The trim removed 3 bases at V and 11 bases at J, leaving 12 bases unmatched. Germline-derived CDR1 and CDR2 are KGHSH and LQKENI. The length of the CDR3 is 15 residues.

The rearrangement uses TRBV10-3 and TRBJ2-7, with 11 bases fitting TRBD1. In germline, CDR1 is ENHRY, CDR2 SYGVKD. Trimming removed 6 bases from V and 4 bases from J; junction bases left unmatched: 5. This CDR3 has 14 amino acids. The CDR3 DNA is TGTGCCATCAGCCCCGGGACAGGGGGATACGAGCAGTACTTC. Translation: CAISPGTGGYEQYF.

This chain links TRBV19 with TRBJ1-5, with D possibly TRBD1 on 6 matching bases. In germline, CDR1 is LNHDA, CDR2 SQIVND (reference sequence). Trimming left V 9 bases short and J 10 bases short, with 16 bases between. This CDR3 is built from 12 residues. CDR3 sequence (DNA): TGTGCCAGCAGCCAGAGGGGGGGACCCCAGCATTTT. Residues: CASSQRGGPQHF.

This chain uses TRBV27 with TRBJ1-2; D uncertain. The CDR3 totals 11 residues. V dropped 6 bases and J dropped 8 bases, with 10 bases sitting between them. CDR1 and CDR2 from the germline V gene are MNHEY and SMNVEV (reference sequence). The DNA of the CDR3 is TGTGCCAGCAGATCTTTAAGCGGCTACACCTTC. Encoded protein: CASRSLSGYTF.

The chain carries TRBV30 and TRBJ2-7; 11 positions agree with TRBD2. CDR3 size: 15 residues. Per the germline V gene, CDR1 is GTSNPN and CDR2 is SVGIG (reference sequence). The junction had 7 bases not matched to a gene; V was cut back by 6 bases and J by 0 bases. The CDR3 nucleotides are TGTGCCTGCTCCGGACTAGCGGGCGTCTCCTACGAGCAGTACTTC. This translates into CACSGLAGVSYEQYF.

The genes are TRBV5-1 and TRBJ2-5; D is possibly TRBD2 (7 bases). The CDR3 has 17 amino acids. Germline V gene lookup returns CDR1 SGHRS and CDR2 YFSETQ. Trimming cost V 1 base and J 2 bases, with 18 bases left between them. CDR3 sequence: CASSLSALGGRQETQYF. The CDR3 bases are TGCGCCAGCAGCTTGTCGGCTTTGGGGGGGCGTCAAGAGACCCAGTACTTC.

The J gene is TRBJ1-2, the V gene TRBV15; a possible D gene is TRBD1 (6 bases). The CDR3 extends over 15 amino acids. Germline V lookup: CDR1 LNHNV, CDR2 YYDKDF (reference sequence). Trimming cost V 1 base and J 3 bases, with 12 bases left between them. Written as DNA, the CDR3 is TGTGCCACCAGCAGAGTCTTACAGGGATACTATGGCTACACCTTC. Its protein product is CATSRVLQGYYGYTF.

J is TRBJ1-2 and V is TRBV27, with D perhaps TRBD1 (5 bases). Germline V CDR1 and CDR2: MNHEY, SMNVEV (reference sequence). Trimming shortened V by 5 bases and J by 7 bases, and 23 bases separated the two germline ends. The CDR3 spans 16 residues. The CDR3 bases are TGTGCCAGCAGTCCGCGGCGAAGGGGCCAGGCTCGTGGCTACACCTTC. This sequence encodes CASSPRRRGQARGYTF.